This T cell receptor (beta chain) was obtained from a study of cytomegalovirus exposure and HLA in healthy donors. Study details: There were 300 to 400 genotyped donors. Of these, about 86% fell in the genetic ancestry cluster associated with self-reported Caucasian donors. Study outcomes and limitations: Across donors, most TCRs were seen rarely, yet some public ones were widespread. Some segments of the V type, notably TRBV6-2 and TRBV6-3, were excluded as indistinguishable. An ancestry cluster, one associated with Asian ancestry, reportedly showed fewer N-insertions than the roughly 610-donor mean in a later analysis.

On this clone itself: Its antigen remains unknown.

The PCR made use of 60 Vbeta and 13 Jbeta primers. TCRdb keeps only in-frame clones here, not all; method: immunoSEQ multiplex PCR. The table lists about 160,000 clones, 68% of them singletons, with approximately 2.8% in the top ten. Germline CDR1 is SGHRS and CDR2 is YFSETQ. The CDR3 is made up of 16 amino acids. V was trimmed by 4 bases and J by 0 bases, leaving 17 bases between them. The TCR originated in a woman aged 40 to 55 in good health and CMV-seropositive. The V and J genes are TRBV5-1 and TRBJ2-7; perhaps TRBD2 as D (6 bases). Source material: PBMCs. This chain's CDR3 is CASSPLYGGSSYEQYF. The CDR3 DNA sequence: TGCGCCAGCAGCCCTCTTTATGGGGGGAGCTCCTACGAGCAGTACTTC.